One and the same sample provided the 15 T cell receptor beta chains below, sequenced in a study of blood T cells in healthy people across ages. The use of a sample-barcoded 5' primer and a J-beta primer mix characterized a second PCR of 7 to 11 cycles. TCRdb processed the 5' RACE reads anew with MiXCR; each CDR3 protein has one entry. The table has about 1,500,000 distinct CDR3 sequences, over 25% seen once. Sequencing input: blood. These receptors were collected from a woman in her 30s in good health.

This clonotype was counted many times. The gene calls are TRBV7-9 and TRBJ1-1; 7 nucleotides align to TRBD1. V shed 2 bases and J 1 base; nucleotides not matched to a gene: 1. The CDR3 is made up of 14 amino acids. Germline lookup yields CDR1 SEHNR and CDR2 FQNEAQ (reference sequence). CDR3 amino acids: CASSLNRGNTEAFF. In nucleotides, the CDR3 is TGTGCCAGCAGCTTAAACAGGGGGAACACTGAAGCTTTCTTT.

This clonotype was seen a few times. V usage is TRBV5-1 and J usage is TRBJ2-1; 10 nucleotides match TRBD1. The CDR3 loop spans 15 amino acids. V gave up 3 bases and J gave up 7 bases; unmatched junction bases: 7. The germline CDR1 and CDR2 sequences are SGHRS and YFSETQ. The CDR3 coding sequence is TGCGCCAGCAGCTCGACAGGGGGCCGACGGAATGAGCAGTTCTTC. Translated: CASSSTGGRRNEQFF.

This clonotype showed up many times. This sequence joins TRBV5-1 and TRBJ2-7, with D tentatively TRBD2 (5 bases). V dropped 4 bases and J dropped 3 bases, with 17 bases sitting between them. From germline, CDR1 is SGHRS and CDR2 YFSETQ. The CDR3 is 15 residues long. The CDR3 spells CASSTFPDSRYEQYF. CDR3 nucleotide sequence: TGCGCCAGCAGCACCTTCCCGGACTCTCGCTACGAGCAGTACTTC.

This clonotype was seen only a few times. The chain combines TRBV20-1 with TRBJ2-7, with a tentative D call TRBD2 (6 bases). V dropped 6 bases and J dropped 4 bases, with 10 bases sitting between them. Germline CDR1 is DFQATT and CDR2 is SNEGSKA (reference sequence). The CDR3 runs to 11 residues. DNA of the CDR3: TGCAGTGCCCAGAGCGGGTACGAGCAGTACTTC. Translating gives CSAQSGYEQYF.

The chain carries TRBV5-1 and TRBJ2-3, with a weak D call TRBD2 (5 bases). Germline-derived CDR1 and CDR2 are SGHRS and YFSETQ. The CDR3 contains 14 residues. V dropped 4 bases and J dropped 4 bases, with 13 bases sitting between them. This chain's CDR3 is CASSEETRADTQYF. CDR3 sequence (DNA): TGCGCCAGCAGCGAGGAAACTAGAGCAGATACGCAGTATTTT.

The gene calls are TRBV7-2 and TRBJ2-3; a weak D match, TRBD2 (6 bases). CDR1 and CDR2 (germline): SGHTA, FQGNSA. The germline V and J ends were trimmed by 5 bases and 4 bases, with 19 bases remaining between them. CDR3 size: 16 residues. CDR3 protein: CASSGGGRGGADTQYF. The DNA of the CDR3 is TGTGCCAGCAGCGGGGGTGGACGGGGCGGGGCAGATACGCAGTATTTT.

CDR3: CASRVLQSNEKLFF. The DNA for the CDR3 is TGCGCCAGCAGGGTCCTGCAGAGTAATGAAAAACTGTTTTTT. The V and J genes are TRBV5-1 and TRBJ1-4; D not resolved. Trimming pared 5 bases from V and 4 bases from J, leaving 12 bases between. The CDR3 extends over 14 amino acids. Germline V gene sequence: CDR1 SGHRS, CDR2 YFSETQ.

This clonotype was detected a few times. V usage is TRBV4-1 and J usage is TRBJ2-7; D is perhaps TRBD2 (5 bases). Germline V CDR1 and CDR2: MGHRA, YSYEKL. Trimming stripped 0 bases from V and 2 bases from J, with 14 bases between. The CDR3 runs to 16 residues. This CDR3 reads CASSQEPTGIAYEQYF. For the CDR3, the DNA is TGCGCCAGCAGCCAAGAACCTACGGGGATCGCCTACGAGCAGTACTTC.

This clonotype came up many times. The chain uses TRBV19 and TRBJ2-5; D possibly corresponds to TRBD2 (5 bases). The CDR3 spans 13 residues. Germline CDR1 LNHDA, CDR2 SQIVND (reference sequence). V lost 1 base and J 6 bases, leaving 9 bases between the germline ends. The CDR3 nucleotides are TGTGCCAGTAGTATAGTGTGGAGGCAGACCCAGTACTTC. It codes for CASSIVWRQTQYF.

This clonotype was detected only a few times. This rearrangement joins TRBV7-2 to TRBJ2-7, with no clear D. With 1 base removed from V and 4 bases from J, the gap between germline ends came to 17 bases. CDR1 and CDR2 (germline): SGHTA, FQGNSA. The CDR3 totals 16 residues. The CDR3 nucleotides are TGTGCCAGCAGCTTAGGGGGTCGCGACCCTCTTTACGAGCAGTACTTC. Its protein is CASSLGGRDPLYEQYF. Together with reference TRBV7-2 and TRBJ2-7, the CDR3 gives the full variable domain: GAGVSQSPSNKVTEKGKDVELRCDPISGHTALYWYRQSLGQGLEFLIYFQGNSAPDKSGLPSDRFSAERTGGSVSTLTIQRTQQEDSAVYLCASSLGGRDPLYEQYFGPGTRLTVT.

The chain is built from TRBV28 and TRBJ2-5, with TRBD2 identical over 9 bases. The assigned J gene may be wrong: the sequence end matches TRBJ2-7 better. CDR3 length: 14 residues. From germline, CDR1 is MDHEN and CDR2 SYDVKM. The CDR3 protein is CASKYSGGEYEQYF. The DNA of the CDR3 is TGTGCCAGCAAGTATAGCGGGGGAGAATACGAGCAGTACTTC.

The chain is built from TRBV6-2 or TRBV6-3 and TRBJ1-5, with a weak D call TRBD1 (5 bases). The germline CDR1 and CDR2 sequences are MNHEY and SVGEGT. V shed 1 base and J shed 0 bases, with 13 bases lying between them. CDR3 size: 17 residues. The CDR3 spells CASSYLGTIDSNQPQHF. In DNA form, the CDR3 reads TGTGCCAGCAGTTACTTAGGGACGATAGATAGCAATCAGCCCCAGCATTTT.

The chain links TRBV24-1 to TRBJ2-7; 9 bases line up with TRBD2. V dropped 2 bases and J dropped 0; count of bases not matched to a gene: 7. The CDR3 sequence is 17 residues long. In germline, CDR1 is KGHDR, CDR2 SFDVKD. The CDR3 loop reads CATSDSTSGLSSYEQYF. The CDR3 DNA reads TGTGCCACCAGTGATTCAACTAGCGGGCTATCCTCCTACGAGCAGTACTTC.

V usage is TRBV5-1 and J usage is TRBJ2-1, with 14 bases identical to TRBD2. This CDR3 has 15 amino acids. The trim removed 5 bases at V and 7 bases at J, leaving 5 bases unmatched. Germline CDR1 and CDR2: SGHRS and YFSETQ. CDR3 amino acids: CASRRLAGGQNEQFF. The CDR3 region has the DNA TGCGCCAGCAGAAGACTAGCGGGAGGGCAAAATGAGCAGTTCTTC.

The rearrangement uses TRBV6-1 and TRBJ2-3, with a tentative D call TRBD2 (7 bases). V lost 2 bases and J lost 4, with 10 bases in between. This CDR3 is built from 14 residues. Germline V gene data show CDR1 as MNHNS and CDR2 as SASEGT. CDR3 residues: CASSERGGPDTQYF. The CDR3 nucleotides are TGTGCCAGCAGTGAAAGGGGGGGGCCAGATACGCAGTATTTT.